These 15 T cell receptor beta chains were sequenced from one sample in a study of cytomegalovirus exposure and HLA in healthy donors. Primers: 60 Vbeta forward and 13 Jbeta reverse. Repertoires were generated with immunoSEQ multiplex PCR, while TCRdb's copy carries only in-frame clones and drops some. The data contain 130,000 or so clones, roughly 86% of them singletons. The sample taken for sequencing was PBMCs. The receptors stem from a young man in good health and CMV-seropositive.

V and J are TRBV18 and TRBJ1-1, with a weak D call TRBD1 (6 bases). The germline gives CDR1 KGHSH, CDR2 LQKENI. V gave up 6 bases and J gave up 0 bases, with 14 bases separating them. CDR3 size: 15 residues. CDR3 amino acids: CASSPGQSMNTEAFF. Written as DNA, the CDR3 is TGTGCCAGCTCGCCTGGACAGTCAATGAACACTGAAGCTTTCTTT.

The table lists this clone with a count of one. The genes are TRBV11-3 and TRBJ2-7; TRBD2 matches 13 bases. J lost 2 bases, V lost 3 bases, and 13 bases had no gene match. The CDR3 totals 19 residues. Germline values: CDR1 SGHNT, CDR2 YENEEA. The CDR3: CASSFGLAGASTRTYEQYF. The DNA for the CDR3 is TGTGCCAGCAGCTTCGGACTAGCGGGAGCATCGACAAGGACCTACGAGCAGTACTTC.

This clone was seen only a few times. This chain uses TRBV2 with TRBJ1-4; TRBD1 aligns across 9 bases. The germline V gene encodes CDR1 SNHLY and CDR2 FYNNEI. J lost 4 bases, V lost 5 bases, and 5 bases had no gene match. The CDR3 length is 15 residues. CDR3 coding DNA: TGTGCCAGCAGTTTTTTGACAGGGGGTAATGAAAAACTGTTTTTT. Amino acid sequence: CASSFLTGGNEKLFF. Complete variable domain (other parts from reference TRBV2 and TRBJ1-4): EPEVTQTPSHQVTQMGQEVILRCVPISNHLYFYWYRQILGQKVEFLVSFYNNEISEKSEIFDDQFSVERPDGSNFTLKIRSTKLEDSAMYFCASSFLTGGNEKLFFGSGTQLSVL.

The chain links TRBV5-5 to TRBJ2-7; perhaps TRBD1 as D (6 bases). V lost 2 bases, J lost 2 bases, and 11 bases lay in between. This CDR3 has 14 residues. The germline V gene has CDR1 SGHKS and CDR2 YYEKEE (reference sequence). DNA of the CDR3: TGTGCCAGCAGCTTCTCACAGGGTACCTACGAGCAGTACTTC. Translating it yields CASSFSQGTYEQYF. The variable domain in full, with the rest retrieved from reference TRBV5-5 and TRBJ2-7, is DAGVTQSPTHLIKTRGQQVTLRCSPISGHKSVSWYQQVLGQGPQFIFQYYEKEERGRGNFPDRFSARQFPNYSSELNVNALLLGDSALYLCASSFSQGTYEQYFGPGTRLTVT.

The gene calls are TRBV6-1 and TRBJ1-2; D gene unclear. The CDR3 is 14 amino acids. Germline loops: CDR1 MNHNS, CDR2 SASEGT. V shed 1 base and J shed 7 bases, with 13 bases lying between them. Written as DNA, the CDR3 is TGTGCCAGCAGTGAAGGCGGAGGGTCGAGTGGCTACACCTTC. The encoded protein is CASSEGGGSSGYTF.

V usage is TRBV28 and J usage is TRBJ1-3, with 10 bases lining up with TRBD1. Per the germline V gene, CDR1 is MDHEN and CDR2 is SYDVKM. CDR3 length: 15 residues. Trimming removed 8 bases from V and 6 bases from J; junction bases left unmatched: 10. As DNA, the CDR3 is TGTGCCAGCCTTCGACAGGGGGCGCAAAAAAACACCATATATTTT. Amino acid sequence: CASLRQGAQKNTIYF.

This chain uses TRBV23-1 with TRBJ1-1; no clear D. TRBV23-1 is marked as an open reading frame, function uncertain. The CDR3 is made up of 14 amino acids. Trimming left V 7 bases short and J 1 base short, with 13 bases between. The CDR3 DNA follows: TGCGCCAGCACCCGGGGAGTGGGGAACACTGAAGCTTTCTTT. Translating gives CASTRGVGNTEAFF.

The chain has TRBV28 and TRBJ1-2; 10 nucleotides line up with TRBD1. With V trimmed by 10 bases and J by 4 bases, 9 bases remained unmatched. This CDR3 comprises 14 residues. Germline CDR1 is MDHEN and CDR2 is SYDVKM. Written as DNA, the CDR3 is TGTGCCACTACCGGGGACAGGGGCATCTATGGCTACACCTTC. Translating gives CATTGDRGIYGYTF.

This sequence joins TRBV27 and TRBJ2-1; D might be TRBD2 (6 bases). V shed 5 bases and J shed 13 bases, with 24 bases lying between them. This CDR3 has 15 residues. In germline, CDR1 is MNHEY, CDR2 SMNVEV (reference sequence). CDR3 loop: CASSLTRPDYQLQFF. In nucleotides, the CDR3 is TGTGCCAGCAGTCTAACCCGCCCGGACTACCAACTACAGTTCTTC.

The chain combines TRBV7-3 with TRBJ2-6; D may be TRBD2 (6 bases). The CDR3 is 17 amino acids. Trimming left V 1 base short and J 2 bases short, with 12 bases between. From germline, CDR1 is SGHTA and CDR2 FQGTGA. CDR3 sequence (DNA): TGTGCCAGCAGCTTAATTTTCGGGGGTGCTGGGGCCAACGTCCTGACTTTC. Translated, it gives CASSLIFGGAGANVLTF.

The chain recombines TRBV7-9 with TRBJ2-1; D might be TRBD2 (6 bases). This CDR3 contains 17 residues. Germline assignment: CDR1 SEHNR and CDR2 FQNEAQ (reference sequence). With 5 bases removed from V and 7 bases from J, the gap between germline ends came to 24 bases. The DNA of the CDR3 is TGTGCCAGCAGCCCAACGATGGGCAACACTGGGGGGAATGAGCAGTTCTTC. This sequence encodes CASSPTMGNTGGNEQFF.

The rearrangement joins TRBV1 to TRBJ2-7; the DNA was not used to check the table's D call, TRBD2. TRBV1 is marked as a pseudogene. The CDR3 consists of 12 residues. CDR3 sequence (DNA): TGCACCAGCAGCCAAGTAGACTACGAGCAGTACTTC. Encoded protein: CTSSQVDYEQYF.

This clone was seen once. The genes are TRBV15 and TRBJ1-1, with TRBD1 identical over 10 bases. The CDR3 has 16 amino acids. Per germline, CDR1 LNHNV and CDR2 YYDKDF (reference sequence). The V gene end was trimmed by 2 bases and the J gene end by 6 bases; junction bases not matched to a gene: 9. The DNA for the CDR3 is TGTGCCACCAGCAGACAATTCGACAGGGGGCGGCCTGAAGCTTTCTTT. Its protein is CATSRQFDRGRPEAFF.

This clone occurred a few times. The CDR3 DNA reads as TGTGCCAGTAGTATAGCGGGAGTGGCCTACGAGCAGTACTTC. Encoded protein: CASSIAGVAYEQYF. This chain connects TRBV19 to TRBJ2-7, with D possibly matching TRBD2 (6 bases). Germline V gene data show CDR1 as LNHDA and CDR2 as SQIVND (reference sequence). This CDR3 has 14 residues. Trimming cost V 1 base and J 2 bases, with 9 bases left between them.

The chain uses TRBV7-2 and TRBJ1-1, with 8 bases matching TRBD1. The CDR3 sequence is 16 residues long. The V and J ends lost 5 bases and 4 bases, in that order; junction bases with no gene match: 12. Germline V gene sequence: CDR1 SGHTA, CDR2 FQGNSA. CDR3 in DNA: TGTGCCAGCAGCCTCGGACAGGGACTACCGGGCACTGAAGCTTTCTTT. It codes for CASSLGQGLPGTEAFF.